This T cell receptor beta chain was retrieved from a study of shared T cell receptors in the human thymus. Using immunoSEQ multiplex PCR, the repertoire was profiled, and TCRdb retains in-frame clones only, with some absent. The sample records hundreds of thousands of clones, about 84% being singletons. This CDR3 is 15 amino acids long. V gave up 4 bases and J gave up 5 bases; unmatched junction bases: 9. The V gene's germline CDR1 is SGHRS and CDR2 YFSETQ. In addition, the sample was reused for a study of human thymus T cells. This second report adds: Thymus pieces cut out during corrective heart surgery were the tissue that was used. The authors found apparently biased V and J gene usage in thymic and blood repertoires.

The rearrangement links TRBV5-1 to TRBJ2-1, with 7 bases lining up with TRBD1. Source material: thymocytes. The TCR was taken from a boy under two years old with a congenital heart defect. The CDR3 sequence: CASSGPGQINNEQFF. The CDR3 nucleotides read TGCGCCAGCAGCGGACCGGGACAGATTAACAATGAGCAGTTCTTC. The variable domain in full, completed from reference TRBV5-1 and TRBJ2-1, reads KAGVTQTPRYLIKTRGQQVTLSCSPISGHRSVSWYQQTPGQGLQFLFEYFSETQRNKGNFPGRFSGRQFSNSRSEMNVSTLELGDSALYLCASSGPGQINNEQFFGPGTRLTVL.